The 15 T cell receptor beta chains given below trace back to one sample, sequenced in a study of response to subunit inactivated influenza vaccine. TCRdb ran MiXCR on the RT-PCR reads and lists one entry per CDR3 protein. Among 450,000 to 600,000 distinct CDR3 sequences listed, 6.5% to 8% were seen once. The specimen was PBMCs from blood, collected around 2 years after vaccination. The receptor set was obtained from a man in his fifties or sixties who received an inactivated influenza vaccine.

The table lists this clonotype with many counts. The rearrangement uses TRBV28 and TRBJ1-6, with 10 bases identical to TRBD1. V was pared by 10 bases and J by 14 bases, with 14 bases of the junction left unmatched. The CDR3 has 14 residues. Looked up from germline, CDR1 is MDHEN and CDR2 is SYDVKM. DNA of the CDR3: TGTGCCACCACCGGGACAGGGGCTTCCTACACCCTCCACTTT. Translating it yields CATTGTGASYTLHF.

The chain has TRBV20-1 and TRBJ2-1; no clear D gene. Germline V gene sequence: CDR1 DFQATT, CDR2 SNEGSKA (reference sequence). Trimming pared 5 bases from V and 0 bases from J, leaving 11 bases between. The CDR3 runs to 14 residues. The CDR3 bases are TGCAGTGCTGGTTCGCCGAGCTCCTACAATGAGCAGTTCTTC. Its translation: CSAGSPSSYNEQFF.

This clonotype was counted many times. The rearrangement uses TRBV7-2 and TRBJ2-5; D remains unclear. V lost 1 base to trimming and J lost 5 bases, with 8 bases between them. The CDR3 extends over 13 amino acids. Germline V gene lookup returns CDR1 SGHTA and CDR2 FQGNSA. Here the CDR3 DNA reads TGTGCCAGCAGCTTAGATCGTTTGGAGACCCAGTACTTC. This codes for CASSLDRLETQYF. The entire variable domain, with the rest obtained from reference TRBV7-2 and TRBJ2-5, is as follows: GAGVSQSPSNKVTEKGKDVELRCDPISGHTALYWYRQSLGQGLEFLIYFQGNSAPDKSGLPSDRFSAERTGGSVSTLTIQRTQQEDSAVYLCASSLDRLETQYFGPGTRLLVL.

This clonotype was recorded a few times. This chain connects TRBV7-3 to TRBJ2-7, with TRBD1 as a possible D gene (6 bases). CDR1 SGHTA and CDR2 FQGTGA come from the germline V gene. V dropped 3 bases and J dropped 5 bases, with 14 bases sitting between them. The CDR3 contains 14 residues. CDR3 in DNA: TGTGCCAGCAGCTTGAGCTTGGACAGCCACGAGCAGTACTTC. As protein: CASSLSLDSHEQYF.

This rearrangement joins TRBV24-1 to TRBJ2-5; D remains unclear. Trimming took off 3 bases at V and 2 bases at J, with 12 bases between the two ends. The CDR3 consists of 15 residues. Germline V gene sequence: CDR1 KGHDR, CDR2 SFDVKD. Written as DNA, the CDR3 is TGTGCCACCAGTGATCCGGCGGCACTACAAGAGACCCAGTACTTC. It yields the protein CATSDPAALQETQYF.

This clonotype was found a few times. The genes are TRBV30 and TRBJ2-3, with TRBD2 matching over 8 bases. The V and J ends lost 0 bases and 4 bases, in that order; junction bases with no gene match: 6. From germline, CDR1 is GTSNPN and CDR2 SVGIG (reference sequence). CDR3 length equals 15 residues. The CDR3 coding sequence is TGTGCCTGGAGTGTACAAGCGGGAGCCTCAGATACGCAGTATTTT. It translates to CAWSVQAGASDTQYF.

V is TRBV21-1 and J is TRBJ2-7; the table's TRBD2 call for D was not verified on the DNA. TRBV21-1 is classified as a pseudogene. The CDR3 length is 16 residues. CDR3 in DNA: TGTGCCAGCACCTCAGGAGGAACTCTCAGCTCCTACGAGCAGTACTTC. Protein: CASTSGGTLSSYEQYF.

This clonotype came up a few times. This chain links TRBV4-3 with TRBJ2-1, with 9 bases lining up with TRBD1. V lost 3 bases and J lost 8; bases outside the gene matches: 11. The length of the CDR3 is 16 residues. Per germline, CDR1 LGHNA and CDR2 YSLEER. CDR3 residues: CASSHAGGQGRDEQFF. The CDR3 region has the DNA TGCGCCAGCAGCCACGCCGGGGGACAGGGTCGCGATGAGCAGTTCTTC.

This clonotype has ten or more counts. The CDR3 loop reads CAARGQTSTHGYTF. The CDR3 nucleotides read TGTGCCGCCCGGGGGCAGACTAGTACTCATGGCTACACCTTC. This chain links TRBV27 with TRBJ1-2; D might be TRBD1 (6 bases). Germline V gene lookup returns CDR1 MNHEY and CDR2 SMNVEV (reference sequence). Trimming removed 11 bases from V and 6 bases from J, with 22 bases in between. The CDR3 covers 14 residues.

This clonotype has only a few counts. The chain joins TRBV5-6 to TRBJ2-7, with 7 bases that match TRBD1. V gave up 4 bases and J gave up 6 bases; unmatched junction bases: 4. Germline CDR1 reads SGHDT; CDR2 reads YYEEEE. The CDR3 extends over 12 amino acids. CDR3 in DNA: TGTGCCAGCAGCGTGACAGGGACCGAGCAGTACTTC. It specifies CASSVTGTEQYF.

The chain has TRBV6-2 or TRBV6-3 and TRBJ1-6; no definite D call. The germline CDR1 and CDR2 sequences are MNHEY and SVGEGT. The germline V and J ends were trimmed by 4 bases and 0 bases, with 16 bases remaining between them. The CDR3 is made up of 18 amino acids. Here the CDR3 DNA reads TGTGCCAGCAGTTCTCCATCCCGATCCGGCTCCTATAATTCACCCCTCCACTTT. Translating it yields CASSSPSRSGSYNSPLHF.

This clonotype was seen a few times. This sequence joins TRBV15 and TRBJ2-3; 12 bases are shared with TRBD2. The ends lost 3 bases at V and 9 bases at J; junction bases unmatched: 7. Germline CDR1 reads LNHNV; CDR2 reads YYDKDF (reference sequence). There are 15 residues in the CDR3. The chain's CDR3 is CATSRAGLAGMTQYF. CDR3 DNA sequence: TGTGCCACCAGCAGGGCAGGACTAGCGGGGATGACGCAGTATTTT. The full variable domain, its missing parts supplied by reference TRBV15 and TRBJ2-3, is DAMVIQNPRYQVTQFGKPVTLSCSQTLNHNVMYWYQQKSSQAPKLLFHYYDKDFNNEADTPDNFQSRRPNTSFCFLDIRSPGLGDTAMYLCATSRAGLAGMTQYFGPGTRLTVL.

As for this clonotype: This may arise from a read error, as a much more abundant clone is one base away. V is TRBV5-1 and J is TRBJ2-3; TRBD2 aligns across 8 bases. The CDR3 sequence is 16 residues long. From germline, CDR1 is SGHRS and CDR2 YFSETQ. CDR3 region: CASSSRLANVADTRYF. In DNA form, the CDR3 reads TGCGCCAGCAGCTCTCGACTAGCGAATGTCGCAGATACGCGGTATTTT. The full variable domain, in which reference TRBV5-1 and TRBJ2-3 provide the parts outside the CDR3, is KAGVTQTPRYLIKTRGQQVTLSCSPISGHRSVSWYQQTPGQGLQFLFEYFSETQRNKGNFPGRFSGRQFSNSRSEMNVSTLELGDSALYLCASSSRLANVADTRYFGPGTRLTVL.

The chain combines TRBV7-2 with TRBJ2-5; D perhaps matches TRBD2 (7 bases). The CDR3 covers 15 residues. V lost 2 bases, J lost 1 base, and 11 bases lay in between. Germline V CDR1 and CDR2: SGHTA, FQGNSA. DNA of the CDR3: TGTGCCAGCAGCTTATTGCGGGGGCCCCAAGAGACCCAGTACTTC. This gives the protein CASSLLRGPQETQYF. Drawing the rest from reference TRBV7-2 and TRBJ2-5, the complete variable domain is GAGVSQSPSNKVTEKGKDVELRCDPISGHTALYWYRQSLGQGLEFLIYFQGNSAPDKSGLPSDRFSAERTGGSVSTLTIQRTQQEDSAVYLCASSLLRGPQETQYFGPGTRLLVL.

This clonotype was seen only a few times. The rearrangement joins TRBV20-1 to TRBJ2-1; D gene uncertain. Germline lookup yields CDR1 DFQATT and CDR2 SNEGSKA (reference sequence). Trimming took 3 bases from V and 1 from J, leaving 10 bases between them. This CDR3 spans 14 amino acids. The CDR3 is CSASRIGSYNEQFF. The CDR3 DNA reads TGCAGTGCTAGCCGAATCGGGTCCTACAATGAGCAGTTCTTC.